The TCR beta chain described here comes from a study of blood T cell repertoires in COVID-19 (dated by TCRdb to 2020 to 2021). Regarding the complete study: Samples covering the acute and convalescent phases of COVID-19 were provided by collaborators in the United States, Italy and Spain. The prospective study material was composed of cDNA or gDNA derived from T cells, B-cell-depleted T cells, or PBMCs. Subjects who had been exposed to COVID-19, were actively infected with it, or had recovered from it provided the deeply sampled blood TCRbeta repertoires that made up the dataset. The repertoires were made available in a free public database intended to serve as a resource for research on the immune response to SARS-CoV-2. Samples came from the ongoing ImmuneRACE study (first 160 participants) plus 1,254 subjects from 6 global collaborators. A de-identified subject ID, COVID-19 status, age in years and sex were almost always included in the sample metadata. Where available, HLA class I and class II types were taken from metadata supplied by the sample provider and were not determined by assay-based typing.

Collaborating institutions collected whole blood in K2EDTA tubes following their own protocols. Collaborator samples were shipped for TCRbeta analysis as frozen whole blood, isolated PBMCs, or DNA extracted from either sample type. The CDR3 covers 13 residues, taking in both the cysteine and the phenylalanine. Just CDR3 DNA is preserved here, 39 bases in frame from base 1. V and J are truncated by 7 bases and 9 bases respectively, leaving an intervening sequence of 18 bases. TCRbeta CDR3 regions were amplified from genomic DNA by means of the immunoSEQ Assay, a bias-controlled multiplex PCR. Regarding the original processing steps: Nucleated cell counts per sample were estimated from amplification of reference gene primers within the assay. Sequence reads were collapsed and filtered to measure the absolute abundance of every unique TCRbeta CDR3 rearrangement. For each sample, productive Simpson clonality was calculated by taking the square root of Simpson's diversity index across productive rearrangements. Entries here come from immuneACCESS through TCRdb and include only in-frame sequences with V and J called. Some clones fail to appear in such tables; in the studies checked, an unresolved V gene covers under half of the shortfall, and the cause of the remainder is unknown. V, J and clone size are those of that table, while D and trimming were read from the DNA. Within this sample are around 100,000 clones, with 85% to 90% of them counted one time only. Approximately 3.7% of the sample lies in the top ten.

The research as a whole found: The quantity of clinical and demographic metadata differed by source and by participant and was supplied without curation.

Regarding this clone: Its antigen is currently not known. No base quality values were provided; no much bigger clone lies one nucleotide off.

The rearranged segments are TRBV12-3 or TRBV12-4 and TRBJ2-5; the D gene assignment is ambiguous. Material: peripheral blood. This receptor was taken from a human donor in a cohort sampled during active COVID-19. The CDR3 protein: CASMSMKSHSQYF. The bases read TGTGCCAGCATGTCAATGAAGTCCCACTCCCAGTACTTC.